This T cell receptor beta chain is drawn from a study of blood T cells in healthy people across ages. It was with a sample-barcoded 5' primer and a J-beta primer mix that a second PCR of roughly 6 to 12 cycles was run. MiXCR was run by TCRdb on the 5' RACE reads, yielding one entry per CDR3 protein. The sample includes around 780,000 distinct CDR3 sequences, roughly 26% of them seen just once. These data also formed part of another study, on T cells of mothers and their children.

Sequenced input: blood. The sequence was collected from a boy younger than 18 in good health.

CDR3 DNA: TGTGCCAGCAGTCCACAATTCAGCGGGGGTCTCCCCTACGAGCAGTACTTC. Protein product: CASSPQFSGGLPYEQYF. The V gene is TRBV11-2, the J gene TRBJ2-5; TRBD2 agrees at 8 bases. The DNA end favors TRBJ2-7, so the J call may be wrong. The CDR3 consists of 17 residues. CDR1 is SGHAT, CDR2 FQNNGV, per germline.